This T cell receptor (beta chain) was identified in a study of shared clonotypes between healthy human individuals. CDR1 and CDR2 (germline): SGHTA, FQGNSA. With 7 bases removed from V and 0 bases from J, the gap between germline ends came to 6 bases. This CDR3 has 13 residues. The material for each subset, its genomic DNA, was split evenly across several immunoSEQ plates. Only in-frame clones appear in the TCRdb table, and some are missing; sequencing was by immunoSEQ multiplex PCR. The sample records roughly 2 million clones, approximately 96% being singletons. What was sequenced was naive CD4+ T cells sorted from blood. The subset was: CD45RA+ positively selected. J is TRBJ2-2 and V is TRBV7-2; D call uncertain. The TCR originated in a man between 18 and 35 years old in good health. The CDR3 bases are TGTGCCAGCAATGGGGCGAACACCGGGGAGCTGTTTTTT. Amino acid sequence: CASNGANTGELFF.